This record covers a single T cell receptor (beta chain). Its antigen has not been determined. No much larger clone exists at a distance of one base, and base qualities are not known. TCR CDR3 regions were amplified from genomic DNA by multiplex PCR using the deep immunoSEQ assay. Extracted genomic DNA from each cell subset was distributed evenly across all wells of several immunoSEQ 96-well plates, and each plate was treated as a replicate. For sorted subsets, around 0.2 ug genomic DNA, equal to tens of thousands of T cell genomes, was loaded into each replicate PCR. Purified libraries were measured with a Qubit 3.0 fluorometer, size-checked on a Bioanalyzer 2100, and measured again with the KAPA Library Quantification kit. Each immunoSEQ 96-well plate was sequenced on its own single-read 150-cycle Illumina NextSeq 550 flow cell. As for the original processing: Because only junctional sequences without quality scores were contained in the immunoSEQ output, filtering matching that applied to full-length reads could not be performed. To assign V/J genes and CDR3, sequences were annotated using PyIR, a Python wrapper for IgBLAST v1.9, with IMGT germline references. Reads were filtered out if the reads had weak V/J assignments (E-value above 1e-6), no CDR3, stop codons, out-of-frame junctions, or ambiguous translated residues. V3J clonotypes were defined as sequences sharing an identical inferred V gene, J gene, and CDR3 amino acid sequence. Percentage overlap between repertoires was computed as shared unique clonotypes divided by the size of the smaller repertoire. RTK rarefaction, the Chao1 estimator, and Recon v2.1 estimates of unobserved clonotypes were used to assess repertoire richness. For all TCRbeta clonotypes obtained by the gDNA method from a few donors, generation probabilities were computed with OLGA. This is the immuneACCESS table as TCRdb keeps it, with only in-frame sequences that have V and J called. A part of the clones is gone; compared with another copy, unresolved V genes explain less than half, and the rest is unexplained. V and J calls and clone size are given by that table; D and trimming were obtained from the DNA. The sample table records hundreds of thousands of clones; 95% to 96% of these occur just once. Around 0.1% of the sample comes from the top ten.

The data were taken from a study of shared clonotypes between healthy human individuals (dated by TCRdb to 2020 to 2021). For context, the study as a whole: The cohort comprised a couple of women and a few men aged 18 to 49 years. For each donor, CD4 naive and CD4 memory were each given three plates, CD8 naive was given two plates, and CD8 memory was given one plate. To estimate repertoire size and how much clonotypes are shared between individuals, the study performed deep sequencing of blood TCR repertoires from about five healthy adults. Libraries were prepared and TCR repertoires were sequenced by different laboratories using diverse techniques, in order to increase sequencing depth and limit assay-specific biases. Leukapheresis yielded between about 0.85 and 9 billion PBMCs per donor. Overall results and qualifications from the work: Estimated clonotype richness was generally larger for naive than for memory subsets. Based on pairwise subsampling, the degree of clonotype sharing among donors was expected to be affected by sequencing depth. Only blood was sampled, and tissue TCR repertoires likely differ from those in blood. Sharing across a handful of donors was observed for approximately 5% of naive CD4, under 4% of naive CD8, about 2.3% of memory CD4, and about 0.39% of memory CD8 clonotypes. The genetic and exposure-history diversity represented was limited by the small number of donors. Higher generation probabilities were observed for clonotypes shared by all four sorted-subset donors than for non-shared clonotypes. Incomplete sequencing was indicated by rarefaction of sorted-subset datasets, despite the large sequencing depth.

CD8 naive samples consisted of CD45RO-negative cells that were positively selected for CCR7, yielding a CD45RA+CCR7+ population without TemRA cells. The donors were healthy, HIV-negative adults who had no recently reported acute infections or vaccinations. Every donor was a Caucasian adult living in Nashville, Tennessee, USA. After blood collection by leukapheresis, PBMCs were isolated using Ficoll-Histopaque density gradient centrifugation and then cryopreserved in the vapor phase of liquid nitrogen. Purity and quantity of every magnetically sorted T cell population were checked by analytical flow cytometry. Each sorted fraction had its genomic DNA isolated and then quantified by UV absorbance on a Nanodrop 2000c. The CDR3 goes from the cysteine to the phenylalanine over 12 residues. This entry keeps only the CDR3 DNA: 36 bases, framed from base 1. According to the germline V gene, CDR1 reads SGHAT and CDR2 reads FQNNGV. V is reduced by 5 bases and J by 9 bases, leaving a spacing of 11 bases between them.

Sequenced input: naive CD8+ T cells sorted from blood. The cell subset or site label of this sample denotes: CD45RA+CCR7+. The sequence joins TRBV11-2 to TRBJ2-1; the D gene is perhaps TRBD2, from 5 matching bases. The clonotype originates from a woman aged 25 to 39 in good health. The CDR3 here reads CASSPEGLEQFF. The DNA reads TGTGCCAGCAGCCCCGAGGGTCTTGAGCAGTTCTTC.